What follows describes a single T cell receptor (beta chain). What it binds is unknown. This entry comes from a study of OX40 agonist ivuxolimab in advanced cancers. The wider study: Among those enrolled, mean age was roughly 62 years (range about 23 to 90) and approximately 83% were male. Earlier treatment with anti-PD-1, anti-PD-L1 or anti-CTLA-4 was permitted, and around 36% had received some. Partial responses were achieved by three patients, of whom one had hepatocellular carcinoma and two had cutaneous melanoma.

Study-wide results and limits: Among the least clonally expanded were partial responders at 0.1-3.0 mg/kg.

TCRdb keeps only in-frame clones here, not all; method: immunoSEQ multiplex PCR. The data hold approximately 70,000 clones, with roughly 90% observed a single time. The sequence was obtained from an adult with an advanced solid tumor such as melanoma, head and neck, liver or kidney cancer. Material: CD4+ or CD8+ T cells sorted from blood, obtained in a trial of the OX40 agonist ivuxolimab.

DNA of the CDR3: TGTGCCAGCAGCTTAGGGGTAGGGACTAGCACAGATACGCAGTATTTT. Amino acids: CASSLGVGTSTDTQYF. The rearrangement uses TRBV7-9 and TRBJ2-3; TRBD2 is a possible D gene (6 bases). The germline V gene encodes CDR1 SEHNR and CDR2 FQNEAQ (reference sequence). Trimming pared 1 base from V and 0 bases from J, leaving 11 bases between. The CDR3 totals 16 residues.